The clone carrying this TCR beta chain was counted ten times or more. Antigen: not known. V dropped 4 bases and J dropped 5 bases, with 8 bases sitting between them. Germline V CDR1 and CDR2: ENHRY, SYGVKD. The CDR3 loop spans 12 amino acids. This specimen comes from a study of T-cell reconstitution after alpha-beta-depleted transplantation in children. General observations from the study: For some patients, TCRbeta diversity was high at day 60 because of recipient T cells and thymic progenitors that survived. Reportedly, alpha-beta T cells present about two months post-transplant originated from several hundred expanded clones of graft origin. One year after transplant, T-cell counts and diversity came mostly from newly produced T cells.

Preparation of the TCRbeta library involved a method that used unique molecular identifiers. Using its own MiXCR run on the PCR reads, TCRdb lists one record per CDR3 protein. The sample includes around 580,000 distinct CDR3 sequences, more than 20% seen only once; the top ten take 12% to 15%. This chain joins TRBV10-3 and TRBJ1-1; no reliable D call. The specimen comprised PBMCs, mostly from graft donor cells, sampled 360 days after TCRalphabeta/CD19-depleted stem cell transplant. This TCR came from a boy under two years old who had a stem cell transplant for acute myeloid leukemia, so the T cells may come from the graft donor. The CDR3 DNA reads as TGTGCCATCAGTGGACCGGGTACTGAAGCTTTCTTT. Its translation is CAISGPGTEAFF.